These 6 T cell receptor beta chains were sequenced from one sample in a study of blood T cells in healthy people across ages. The use of a sample-barcoded 5' primer and a J-beta primer mix characterized a second PCR of 7 to 11 cycles. MiXCR, run by TCRdb on the 5' RACE reads, gives a single entry per CDR3 protein. Altogether 700,000 or so distinct CDR3 sequences are present, around 43% being singletons, with the ten largest covering approximately 29%. Sequenced sample: blood. These receptors were taken from an elderly man in good health.

The chain couples TRBV20-1 to TRBJ2-1; 11 positions agree with TRBD2. The germline CDR1 and CDR2 sequences are DFQATT and SNEGSKA (reference sequence). V lost 0 bases to trimming and J lost 0 bases; unmatched junction nucleotides: 4. CDR3 length: 17 residues. CDR3 region: CSARDRLAGYSYNEQFF. CDR3 bases: TGCAGTGCTAGAGACAGACTAGCGGGGTACTCCTACAATGAGCAGTTCTTC.

The chain has TRBV20-1 and TRBJ1-5; no firm D call. V was pared by 4 bases and J by 0 bases, with 4 bases between. Germline V gene sequence: CDR1 DFQATT, CDR2 SNEGSKA (reference sequence). This CDR3 has 12 residues. CDR3 in DNA: TGCAGTGCTACCAGTAGCAATCAGCCCCAGCATTTT. Translating it yields CSATSSNQPQHF.

This clonotype appeared once. The genes are TRBV20-1 and TRBJ2-1; D perhaps matches TRBD2 (5 bases). TRBJ2-7 explains the end of the DNA better; the J call may be wrong. The CDR3 runs 17 residues. Looked up from germline, CDR1 is DFQATT and CDR2 is SNEGSKA (reference sequence). As DNA, the CDR3 is TGCAGTGCTGGCCGACCCAAAATGAGGGCGGCCTACAATGAGCAGTACTTC. Its translation is CSAGRPKMRAAYNEQYF.

The V gene is TRBV11-2, the J gene TRBJ1-2; tentative D call: TRBD1 (6 bases). The CDR3 consists of 18 residues. V gave up 4 bases and J gave up 4 bases, with 25 bases separating them. CDR1 and CDR2 (germline): SGHAT, FQNNGV. The DNA for the CDR3 is TGTGCCAGCAGCTCCATCCGGGATCTAGGGGGGCGCGTCTATGGCTACACCTTC. This codes for CASSSIRDLGGRVYGYTF.

The sample holds many counts of this clonotype. The chain combines TRBV7-9 with TRBJ2-3; tentative D call: TRBD1 (6 bases). V was trimmed by 8 bases and J by 3 bases, leaving 15 bases between them. Per germline, CDR1 SEHNR and CDR2 FQNEAQ (reference sequence). CDR3 length: 14 amino acids. CDR3 protein: CASYRQGQTDTQYF. DNA for the CDR3: TGTGCCAGCTATCGGCAGGGACAAACAGATACGCAGTATTTT.

This clonotype was counted between two and nine times. The chain employs TRBV4-2 and TRBJ2-1; 11 bases align to TRBD2. CDR1 and CDR2 from the germline V gene are LGHNA and YNFKEQ. The CDR3 spans 18 residues. V was pared by 1 base and J by 4 bases, with 9 bases of the junction left unmatched. The CDR3 region has the DNA TGTGCCAGCAGCCAAGTGGTGGCTAGCGGGGGGTTGTACAATGAGCAGTTCTTC. This gives the protein CASSQVVASGGLYNEQFF.